This T cell receptor beta chain comes out of a study of Ad26.COV2.S vaccination and SARS-CoV-2 variants. Study overall: Within the COV1001 Ad26.COV2.S trial arm, the donor was enrolled. In the study, Ad26.COV2.S was injected intramuscularly once, or twice 56 days apart.

With 6 bases removed from V and 8 bases from J, the gap between germline ends came to 17 bases. The CDR3 has 13 residues. The germline V gene has CDR1 SGHKS and CDR2 YYEKEE (reference sequence). This table comes from immunoSEQ multiplex PCR, and its TCRdb copy is limited to in-frame clones, with some not included. The sample includes 350,000 to 500,000 clones, roughly 90% seen only once; the top ten take 3.6%. Indicated treatment: some 19 received Ad26.COV2.S at low or high dose, single or two shots; about 5 received placebo; per-sample allocation not given. It was on day 63 after the first vaccine or placebo injection that samples were taken.

This sequence originates from a person between 18 and 59 years old who received the Ad26.COV2.S COVID-19 vaccine or a placebo. The rearrangement links TRBV5-5 to TRBJ1-2; tentative D call: TRBD1 (6 bases). This specimen was peripheral blood, taken in a trial of Ad26.COV2.S vaccine versus placebo. The CDR3 sequence is CASTFSGAQGYTF. CDR3 sequence (DNA): TGTGCCAGCACTTTTTCGGGGGCGCAGGGCTACACCTTC.